This T cell receptor beta chain was recorded in a study of T cell responses to AZD1222 COVID-19 vaccine. Overall study findings and caveats: Mostly white British, mostly female donors; authors suggested clonal diversity may be underestimated.

The V and J ends lost 5 bases and 4 bases respectively, with 14 bases between them. This CDR3 region has 15 residues. The V gene's germline CDR1 is SEHNR and CDR2 FQNEAQ (reference sequence). Sequencing used immunoSEQ multiplex PCR; TCRdb keeps in-frame clones, though not all of them. The sample carries more than 80,000 clones, approximately 91% recorded once. In regard to this clone: Its antigen is as yet unknown.

This chain connects TRBV7-9 to TRBJ2-2; TRBD1 or TRBD2 may be the D gene (5 bases each). Source: peripheral blood, taken on day 0 of AZD1222 vaccination. This clonotype was sampled from an adult in good health. CDR3 coding DNA: TGTGCCAGCAGCCCCAGGGCCCGGGGCACCGGGGAGCTGTTTTTT. Translation gives CASSPRARGTGELFF.